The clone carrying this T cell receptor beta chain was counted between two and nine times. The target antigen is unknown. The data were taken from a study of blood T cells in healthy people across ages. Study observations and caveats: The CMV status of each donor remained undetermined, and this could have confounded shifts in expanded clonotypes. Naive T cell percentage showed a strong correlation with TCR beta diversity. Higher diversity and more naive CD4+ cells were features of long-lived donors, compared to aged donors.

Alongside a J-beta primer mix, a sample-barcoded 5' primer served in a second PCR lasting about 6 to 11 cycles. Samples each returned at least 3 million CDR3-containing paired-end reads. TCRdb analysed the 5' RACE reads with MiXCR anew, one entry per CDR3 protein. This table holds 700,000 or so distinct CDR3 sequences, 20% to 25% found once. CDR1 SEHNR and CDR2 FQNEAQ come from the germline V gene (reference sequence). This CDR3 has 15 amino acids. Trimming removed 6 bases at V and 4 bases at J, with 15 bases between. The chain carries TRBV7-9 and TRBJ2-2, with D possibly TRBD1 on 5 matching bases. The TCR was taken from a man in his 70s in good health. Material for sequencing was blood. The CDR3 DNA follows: TGTGCCAGCAGTCACCGACAGCATTCCACCGGGGAGCTGTTTTTT. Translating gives CASSHRQHSTGELFF. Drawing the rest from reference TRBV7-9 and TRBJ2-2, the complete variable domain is DTGVSQNPRHKITKRGQNVTFRCDPISEHNRLYWYRQTLGQGPEFLTYFQNEAQLEKSRLLSDRFSAERPKGSFSTLEIQRTEQGDSAMYLCASSHRQHSTGELFFGEGSRLTVL.